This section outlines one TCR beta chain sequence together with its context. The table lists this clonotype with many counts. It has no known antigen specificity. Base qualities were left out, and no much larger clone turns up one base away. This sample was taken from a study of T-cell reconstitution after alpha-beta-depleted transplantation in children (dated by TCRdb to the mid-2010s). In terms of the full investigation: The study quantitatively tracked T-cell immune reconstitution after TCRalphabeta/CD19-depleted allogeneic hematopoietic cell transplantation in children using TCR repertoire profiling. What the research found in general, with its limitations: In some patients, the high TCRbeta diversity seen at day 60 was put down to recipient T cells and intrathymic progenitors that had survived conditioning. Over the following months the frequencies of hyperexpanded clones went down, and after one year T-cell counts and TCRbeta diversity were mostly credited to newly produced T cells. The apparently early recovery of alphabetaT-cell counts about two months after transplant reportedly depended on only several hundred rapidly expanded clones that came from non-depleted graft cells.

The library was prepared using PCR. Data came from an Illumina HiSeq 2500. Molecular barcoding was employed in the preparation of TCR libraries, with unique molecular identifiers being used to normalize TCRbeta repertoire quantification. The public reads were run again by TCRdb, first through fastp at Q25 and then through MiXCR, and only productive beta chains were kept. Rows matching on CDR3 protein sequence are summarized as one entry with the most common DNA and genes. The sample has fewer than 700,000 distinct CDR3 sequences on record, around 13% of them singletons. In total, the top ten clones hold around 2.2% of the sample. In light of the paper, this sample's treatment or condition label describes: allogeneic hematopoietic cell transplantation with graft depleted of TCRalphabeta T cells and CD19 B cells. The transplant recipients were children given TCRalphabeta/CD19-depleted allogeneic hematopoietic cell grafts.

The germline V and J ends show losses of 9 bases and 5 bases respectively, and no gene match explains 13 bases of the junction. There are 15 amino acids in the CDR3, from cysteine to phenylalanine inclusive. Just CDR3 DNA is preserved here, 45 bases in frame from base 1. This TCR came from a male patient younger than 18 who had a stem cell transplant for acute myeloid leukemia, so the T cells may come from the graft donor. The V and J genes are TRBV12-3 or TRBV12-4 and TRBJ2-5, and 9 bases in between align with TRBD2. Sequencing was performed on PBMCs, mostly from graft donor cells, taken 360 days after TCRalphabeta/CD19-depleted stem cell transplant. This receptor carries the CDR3 CASQAFSGSRETQYF. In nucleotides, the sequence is TGTGCCAGTCAAGCCTTTAGCGGGAGTCGGGAGACCCAGTACTTC.